The rows below give T cell receptor beta chains drawn from one sample of a study of blood T cell repertoires in COVID-19. The repertoire was sequenced with immunoSEQ multiplex PCR; TCRdb's copy has only in-frame clones and lacks some. The table has about 150,000 clones, approximately 86% seen once; the top ten hold 2% to 3%. The sample was peripheral blood. Every receptor here comes from a woman aged 70-85 years with acute or convalescent COVID-19. Both conserved end residues are part of each CDR3. D genes are given only for firm matches. Some rows mark clone size as missing; the rest say once, few, many or name a class of expanded clone.

- | TRBJ1-4 | TRBD1 | TRBV5-1 | TGCGCCAGCAGAGGGACAGGAGGTACAACTAATGAAAAACTGTTTTTT | CASRGTGGTTNEKLFF
- | TRBJ1-1 | - | TRBV5-1 | TGCGCCAGCAAGGTAACAGGTTTCACTGAAGCTTTCTTT | CASKVTGFTEAFF
- | TRBJ2-7 | TRBD1 | TRBV5-4 | TGTGCCAGCAGCTTGTCCGGGACAGGTTCCTACGAGCAGTACTTC | CASSLSGTGSYEQYF
- | TRBJ2-5 | TRBD1 | TRBV3-1/TRBV3-2 | TGTGCCAGCAGCCATCAAAGGAAGGGGGCAAGGGAGACCCAGTACTTC | CASSHQRKGARETQYF
- | TRBJ1-1 | - | TRBV29-1 | TGCAGCGTTGAGACAGCCGGCAAGGGCACTGAAGCTTTCTTT | CSVETAGKGTEAFF
few | TRBJ2-1 | - | TRBV5-1 | TGCGCCAGCAGCTCCCCGGGACTCAAAAAGGTTGCGGTGGGCAATGAGCAGTTCTTC | CASSSPGLKKVAVGNEQFF
once | TRBJ1-1 | - | TRBV5-6 | TGTGCCAGCAGCCTCCGAGGACTCCTCCGGGGCACTGAAGCTTTCTTT | CASSLRGLLRGTEAFF
- | TRBJ1-1 | - | TRBV5-1 | TGCGCCAGCAGCTTGGGGGTGGGACAAAGGAACACTGAAGCTTTCTTT | CASSLGVGQRNTEAFF
few | TRBJ2-5 | TRBD1 | TRBV7-9 | TGTGCCAGCAGCTTAGGGGACAGGGGGCTGCAAGAGACCCAGTACTTC | CASSLGDRGLQETQYF
- | TRBJ2-1 | - | TRBV4-3 | TGCGCCAGCAGCCAAGGGGACTTCTCCTACAATGAGCAGTTCTTC | CASSQGDFSYNEQFF
- | TRBJ1-2 | - | TRBV19 | TGTGCCAGTAGTGTCCCCGGACATAGTAATGGCTACACCTTC | CASSVPGHSNGYTF
- | TRBJ2-1 | - | TRBV5-1 | TGCGCCAGCAGCTTCGAGGGTAGCTCCTACAATGAGCAGTTCTTC | CASSFEGSSYNEQFF
- | TRBJ1-6 | - | TRBV18 | TGTGCCAGCTCGCCGGGACCGGAGGGATCACCCCTCCACTTT | CASSPGPEGSPLHF
- | TRBJ2-1 | - | TRBV6-6 | TGTGCCGGCCGCCCGGGAGGGGGCGGGAATGAGCAGTTCTTC | CAGRPGGGGNEQFF
once | TRBJ1-5 | - | TRBV7-6 | TGTGCCAGCAGCTTAGTGGGGGGGCCACCGGGCAATCAGCCCCAGCATTTT | CASSLVGGPPGNQPQHF
- | TRBJ1-2 | - | TRBV19 | TGTGCCAGTAGTATGAGGGACACCCCTAACTATGGCTACACCTTC | CASSMRDTPNYGYTF
- | TRBJ1-2 | - | TRBV3-1/TRBV3-2 | TGTGCCAGCAGCCAAGTCCAGGGAAACTATGGCTACACCTTC | CASSQVQGNYGYTF
- | TRBJ1-6 | - | TRBV4-3 | TGCGCCAGCAGCCAAGATCCACCGGGTGGCTCCTATAATTCACCCCTCCACTTT | CASSQDPPGGSYNSPLHF
- | TRBJ2-7 | TRBD1 | TRBV6-6 | TGTGCCAGCAGTTACTCGGCAGGGGGCTCCTACGAGCAGTACTTC | CASSYSAGGSYEQYF
- | TRBJ1-5 | - | TRBV2 | TGTGCCAGCCGAGATCAGAGGGCTCTTAGCCAGCCCCAGCATTTT | CASRDQRALSQPQHF
- | TRBJ1-2 | TRBD1 | TRBV27 | TGTGCCAGCAGTTTGACAGGGGGCGATGGCTACACCTTC | CASSLTGGDGYTF
once | TRBJ1-1 | TRBD1 | TRBV18 | TGTGCCAGCTCACCTCAAGCGCAGGGGGCGGAGAGCACTGAAGCTTTCTTT | CASSPQAQGAESTEAFF
- | TRBJ1-4 | TRBD1 | TRBV18 | TGTGCCAGCTCACCGCGGGACAGCTCATCCTCGACTAATGAAAAACTGTTTTTT | CASSPRDSSSSTNEKLFF
few | TRBJ2-5 | - | TRBV5-1 | TGCGCCAGCAGCCGGGACACCGGGGAGACCCAGTACTTC | CASSRDTGETQYF